This TCR beta chain was recovered during a study of regulatory T cells in long-lasting Graves disease. Arm-PCR of CDR3 regions and iRepertoire HTBI primers were used to build TCR beta libraries. TCRdb called the multiplex PCR reads again in MiXCR, with one record for every CDR3 protein. The table lists a few hundred thousand distinct CDR3 sequences, about 13% of them singletons. The time point: newly diagnosed GD, antithyroid drugs for less than 3 months. Extracted RNA from PBMCs served as the source of the TCR library. The V gene end was trimmed by 6 bases and the J gene end by 2 bases; junction bases not matched to a gene: 1. Germline lookup yields CDR1 SGHTA and CDR2 FQGNSA. This CDR3 is 13 amino acids long. The table lists this clonotype with many counts. This sample was shared with a second study, whose subject was T cells in Graves' hyperthyroidism and ophthalmopathy.

This TCR was sampled from a man aged 30 to 45 with Graves disease. V and J are TRBV7-2 and TRBJ1-3; 7 nucleotides match TRBD1. Sequences were derived from peripheral blood mononuclear cells (PBMCs), sampled at new diagnosis, from a patient treated with antithyroid drugs. CDR3 coding DNA: TGTGCCAGCAGAGACAGGGCTGGAAACACCATATATTTT. This codes for CASRDRAGNTIYF.